The 30 T cell receptor beta chains below come from one sample, sequenced in a study of CD8+ T cells in alopecia areata. Extraction of RNA preceded its reverse transcription into cDNA, which served as the sequencing template. Libraries were prepared by immunoSEQ multiplex PCR; TCRdb keeps only in-frame clonotypes and omits some of them. The repertoire consists of tens of thousands of clones, with about half occurring once and the leading ten covering about a fifth. Described treatment: oral pan-JAK inhibitor, 5-10 mg twice daily. Here the sequenced sample was CD8+ T cells sorted from blood, taken at approximately week 36, from a patient treated with tofacitinib. The receptors come from a human donor with alopecia areata.

The rearrangement uses TRBV29-1 and TRBJ2-1; D is possibly TRBD1 (6 bases). The V and J ends lost 3 bases and 9 bases respectively, with 9 bases between them. Germline CDR1 is SQVTM and CDR2 is ANQGSEA. CDR3 length: 11 residues. The CDR3 here is CSVELGGEQFF. CDR3 coding DNA: TGCAGCGTTGAGTTAGGGGGTGAGCAGTTCTTC.

This chain uses TRBV7-8 with TRBJ1-1; weak D call: TRBD1 (5 bases). The CDR3 is made up of 14 amino acids. CDR1 and CDR2 from the germline V gene are SGHVS and FQNEAQ. V was pared by 0 bases and J by 6 bases, with 11 bases between. CDR3 amino acids: CASSLARGAAEAFF. CDR3 nucleotide sequence: TGTGCCAGCAGCTTAGCGCGAGGGGCCGCTGAAGCTTTCTTT.

CDR3 in amino acids: CAWSSGDTGELFF. CDR3 bases: TGTGCCTGGAGTTCAGGGGACACCGGGGAGCTGTTTTTT. This chain connects TRBV30 to TRBJ2-2, with D possibly TRBD1 on 6 matching bases. From germline, CDR1 is GTSNPN and CDR2 SVGIG (reference sequence). CDR3 length equals 13 residues. The germline V and J ends were trimmed by 2 bases and 3 bases, with 7 bases remaining between them.

V gene TRBV5-1 combines with J gene TRBJ2-1; 8 positions agree with TRBD2. The CDR3 contains 13 residues. After removal of 6 bases from V and 6 bases from J, the junction contained 5 bases not matched to a gene. Looked up from germline, CDR1 is SGHRS and CDR2 is YFSETQ. CDR3 amino acids: CASTAGVGNEQFF. The DNA of the CDR3 is TGCGCCAGCACAGCGGGAGTCGGCAATGAGCAGTTCTTC.

There are a few counts of this clone. This sequence joins TRBV11-2 and TRBJ2-1; D is uncertain. The CDR3 loop spans 12 amino acids. Germline V gene lookup returns CDR1 SGHAT and CDR2 FQNNGV. Trimming removed 2 bases from V and 8 bases from J, with 7 bases in between. The CDR3 nucleotides are TGTGCCAGCAGCTTAATGGAACATGAGCAGTTCTTC. Amino acids: CASSLMEHEQFF.

The J gene is TRBJ2-7, the V gene TRBV23-1; D remains unclear. TRBV23-1 is placed among ORFs of uncertain function. The CDR3 extends over 12 amino acids. Trimming left V 0 bases short and J 5 bases short, with 5 bases between. The CDR3 bases are TGCGCCAGCAGTCAATCATTCCACGAGCAGTACTTC. Translation: CASSQSFHEQYF.

J is TRBJ2-7 and V is TRBV2; TRBD2 matches 8 bases. The V gene's germline CDR1 is SNHLY and CDR2 FYNNEI. V shed 3 bases, J shed 2 bases, and the junction held 3 bases outside the gene matches. The CDR3 length is 14 residues. CDR3 nucleotides: TGTGCCAGCAGTGAGGGACTAGGGACCTACGAGCAGTACTTC. It translates to CASSEGLGTYEQYF.

In its sample, this clone was seen a few times. The J gene is TRBJ1-1, the V gene TRBV30; D call uncertain. In germline, CDR1 is GTSNPN, CDR2 SVGIG (reference sequence). This CDR3 has 14 amino acids. V was shortened by 0 bases and J by 1 base, with 9 bases between the two germline ends. CDR3 sequence (DNA): TGTGCCTGGAGTGTAGGAGTACCGAACACTGAAGCTTTCTTT. This translates into CAWSVGVPNTEAFF.

V and J are TRBV28 and TRBJ2-1; tentatively, D is TRBD2 (5 bases). CDR3 length: 13 residues. Trimming pared 3 bases from V and 6 bases from J, leaving 9 bases between. Germline values: CDR1 MDHEN, CDR2 SYDVKM. The CDR3: CASSFRGINEQFF. CDR3 DNA sequence: TGTGCCAGCAGTTTCCGGGGAATCAATGAGCAGTTCTTC.

V usage is TRBV25-1 and J usage is TRBJ1-1, with D perhaps TRBD1 (5 bases). CDR1 and CDR2 from the germline V gene are MGHDK and SYGVNS. V lost 2 bases and J 0 bases, leaving 10 bases between the germline ends. This CDR3 has 15 residues. This CDR3 reads CASSEGTGLNTEAFF. In DNA form, the CDR3 reads TGTGCCAGCAGTGAAGGAACAGGACTGAACACTGAAGCTTTCTTT.

The CDR3 sequence is CASSGQEQYF. The CDR3 bases are TGTGCCAGCTCTGGACAGGAGCAGTACTTC. This chain connects TRBV18 to TRBJ2-7; D is perhaps TRBD1 (6 bases). The ends were cut back, 6 bases at V and 7 bases at J, with 7 bases in the middle. CDR1 KGHSH and CDR2 LQKENI come from the germline V gene. CDR3 length equals 10 residues.

The chain couples TRBV4-3 to TRBJ2-6; no firm D call. Germline CDR1 LGHNA, CDR2 YSLEER. V shed 0 bases and J shed 0 bases, with 9 bases lying between them. There are 17 residues in the CDR3. CDR3 residues: CASSQDGFSSGANVLTF. As DNA, the CDR3 is TGCGCCAGCAGCCAAGATGGGTTCTCCTCTGGGGCCAACGTCCTGACTTTC.

The genes are TRBV19 and TRBJ1-2; D uncertain. Trimming took off 7 bases at V and 6 bases at J, with 6 bases between the two ends. This CDR3 comprises 10 residues. Germline assignment: CDR1 LNHDA and CDR2 SQIVND (reference sequence). The CDR3 DNA is TGTGCCAGTATGCAGAATGGCTACACCTTC. Translating gives CASMQNGYTF.

The chain recombines TRBV11-2 with TRBJ1-5; TRBD1 might be the D (5 bases). The V and J ends lost 5 bases and 9 bases respectively, with 20 bases between them. CDR1 is SGHAT and CDR2 is FQNNGV in the germline V gene. The CDR3 is 15 amino acids. Written as DNA, the CDR3 is TGTGCCAGCAGCGGGACCGACGGGTCTTGGGGGCCCCAGCATTTT. Protein sequence: CASSGTDGSWGPQHF.

The chain links TRBV19 to TRBJ1-2; possibly TRBD1 for D (5 bases). V was clipped by 6 bases and J by 5 bases, with 10 bases between them. Germline CDR1 reads LNHDA; CDR2 reads SQIVND (reference sequence). CDR3 size: 12 residues. DNA for the CDR3: TGTGCCAGTAGGCGGGACGGATATGGCTACACCTTC. Protein sequence: CASRRDGYGYTF. The whole variable domain, remainder taken from reference TRBV19 and TRBJ1-2, is DGGITQSPKYLFRKEGQNVTLSCEQNLNHDAMYWYRQDPGQGLRLIYYSQIVNDFQKGDIAEGYSVSREKKESFPLTVTSAQKNPTAFYLCASRRDGYGYTFGSGTRLTVV.

The chain uses TRBV18 and TRBJ2-5; a weak D match, TRBD2 (6 bases). The germline CDR1 and CDR2 sequences are KGHSH and LQKENI. This CDR3 spans 14 amino acids. V was trimmed by 6 bases and J by 0 bases, leaving 11 bases between them. CDR3 region: CASSTGLDQETQYF. The CDR3 DNA is TGTGCCAGCTCGACGGGACTGGACCAAGAGACCCAGTACTTC.

V and J are TRBV2 and TRBJ2-5; 13 bases are a match to TRBD2. The CDR3 is 16 amino acids. Trimming removed 6 bases from V and 4 bases from J; junction bases left unmatched: 8. CDR1 SNHLY and CDR2 FYNNEI come from the germline V gene. CDR3 nucleotides: TGTGCCAGCAGGGCAACTAGCGGGAGGGCCCGAGAGACCCAGTACTTC. As protein: CASRATSGRARETQYF.

V and J are TRBV5-4 and TRBJ2-2; D not certain. V was trimmed by 4 bases and J by 6 bases, leaving 7 bases between them. The germline gives CDR1 SGHNT, CDR2 YYREEE (reference sequence). CDR3 length equals 12 residues. CDR3 protein: CASSTFPGELFF. The CDR3 DNA is TGTGCCAGCAGCACCTTCCCCGGGGAGCTGTTTTTT.

The chain uses TRBV30 and TRBJ2-7; TRBD1 aligns across 7 bases. The germline CDR1 and CDR2 sequences are GTSNPN and SVGIG (reference sequence). The CDR3 is 14 residues long. V was pared by 4 bases and J by 3 bases, with 9 bases of the junction left unmatched. The DNA for the CDR3 is TGTGCCTGGATCCGCTCGGGACAGCTCTACGAGCAGTACTTC. This gives the protein CAWIRSGQLYEQYF.

The chain recombines TRBV25-1 with TRBJ1-3, with no clear D. This CDR3 is 10 amino acids long. Trimming removed 4 bases from V and 7 bases from J, with 2 bases in between. Germline V CDR1 and CDR2: MGHDK, SYGVNS. For the CDR3, the DNA is TGTGCCAGCAGTGGGAACACCATATATTTT. It specifies CASSGNTIYF.

The chain couples TRBV2 to TRBJ2-5; 7 positions agree with TRBD1. Germline-derived CDR1 and CDR2 are SNHLY and FYNNEI. Germline trimming cut 6 bases from V and 4 bases from J; bases unmatched to any gene: 2. The CDR3 runs to 12 residues. The CDR3 protein is CASRGQLETQYF. DNA of the CDR3: TGTGCCAGCAGGGGACAGTTAGAGACCCAGTACTTC. The whole variable domain, filled in from reference TRBV2 and TRBJ2-5, reads EPEVTQTPSHQVTQMGQEVILRCVPISNHLYFYWYRQILGQKVEFLVSFYNNEISEKSEIFDDQFSVERPDGSNFTLKIRSTKLEDSAMYFCASRGQLETQYFGPGTRLLVL.

This clone came up once. J is TRBJ1-1 and V is TRBV7-9, with D perhaps matching TRBD1 (5 bases). V lost 0 bases and J 1 base, leaving 6 bases between the germline ends. Per the germline V gene, CDR1 is SEHNR and CDR2 is FQNEAQ (reference sequence). The CDR3 contains 14 residues. The CDR3 nucleotides are TGTGCCAGCAGCTTAGCAGACAGGAACACTGAAGCTTTCTTT. It codes for CASSLADRNTEAFF.

This clone was counted a few times. This chain uses TRBV7-9 with TRBJ1-2; D is undetermined. This CDR3 is built from 14 residues. Germline values: CDR1 SEHNR, CDR2 FQNEAQ (reference sequence). V shed 3 bases and J shed 1 base, with 9 bases lying between them. The CDR3, as DNA: TGTGCCAGCAGCTTGACCGGCCATAACTATGGCTACACCTTC. As protein: CASSLTGHNYGYTF.

V and J are TRBV7-9 and TRBJ2-5; D not resolved. V lost 4 bases and J 5 bases, leaving 11 bases between the germline ends. Germline V gene sequence: CDR1 SEHNR, CDR2 FQNEAQ (reference sequence). CDR3 length equals 13 residues. The CDR3 DNA reads TGTGCCAGCAGCTCTGACCGTAAGGAGACCCAGTACTTC. Its translation: CASSSDRKETQYF.

The chain recombines TRBV19 with TRBJ1-1; the D is unclear. Trimming pared 4 bases from V and 1 base from J, leaving 7 bases between. The CDR3 loop spans 13 amino acids. Germline values: CDR1 LNHDA, CDR2 SQIVND (reference sequence). The chain's CDR3 is CASSNRPNTEAFF. For the CDR3, the DNA is TGTGCCAGTAGTAACAGACCGAACACTGAAGCTTTCTTT.

The chain carries TRBV7-9 and TRBJ1-2; TRBD1 is a possible D gene (5 bases). The CDR3 consists of 14 residues. Germline-derived CDR1 and CDR2 are SEHNR and FQNEAQ (reference sequence). V dropped 5 bases and J dropped 8 bases, with 18 bases sitting between them. In nucleotides, the CDR3 is TGTGCCAGCAGCCCAGGAGGGGCGGCGAAAGGCTACACCTTC. It translates to CASSPGGAAKGYTF.

The rearrangement uses TRBV5-6 and TRBJ1-1; 7 positions match TRBD1. The CDR3 runs 15 residues. With V trimmed by 3 bases and J by 1 base, 6 bases remained unmatched. Germline lookup yields CDR1 SGHDT and CDR2 YYEEEE. In DNA form, the CDR3 reads TGTGCCAGCAGCTCCCCGGGACAGCCGAACACTGAAGCTTTCTTT. This translates into CASSSPGQPNTEAFF.

This clone was seen only a few times. This chain connects TRBV2 to TRBJ2-7; tentative D call: TRBD2 (6 bases). The germline V gene encodes CDR1 SNHLY and CDR2 FYNNEI. The length of the CDR3 is 16 residues. With 5 bases removed from V and 7 bases from J, the gap between germline ends came to 24 bases. Here the CDR3 DNA reads TGTGCCAGCAGTCCAGCCGGGACTTCCGAGGCGTTTGAGCAGTACTTC. Translating it yields CASSPAGTSEAFEQYF. The full variable domain, completed using reference TRBV2 and TRBJ2-7, is EPEVTQTPSHQVTQMGQEVILRCVPISNHLYFYWYRQILGQKVEFLVSFYNNEISEKSEIFDDQFSVERPDGSNFTLKIRSTKLEDSAMYFCASSPAGTSEAFEQYFGPGTRLTVT.

This clone was seen just once. The rearrangement joins TRBV7-9 to TRBJ2-3; D gene ambiguous. The germline V gene has CDR1 SEHNR and CDR2 FQNEAQ (reference sequence). Trimming took 5 bases from V and 6 from J, leaving 12 bases between them. The CDR3 is 13 residues long. The CDR3 DNA is TGTGCCAGCAGCCCCGGGTCCTTGGATACGCAGTATTTT. Translating it yields CASSPGSLDTQYF.

This chain links TRBV9 with TRBJ2-5; D remains ambiguous. This CDR3 is built from 15 residues. The germline V gene encodes CDR1 SGDLS and CDR2 YYNGEE. The V and J ends lost 0 bases and 5 bases respectively, with 14 bases between them. As DNA, the CDR3 is TGTGCCAGCAGCGTAGCCATCGACCAACCGGAGACCCAGTACTTC. Its translation is CASSVAIDQPETQYF.